The 22 T cell receptor beta chains below were found in one sample sequenced in a study of blood T cell repertoires in COVID-19. Produced via immunoSEQ multiplex PCR; TCRdb's table is partial and in-frame only. In the table there are over 200,000 clones, roughly 80% of which are singletons. The sample comprised peripheral blood. The source is a human donor in a cohort sampled during active COVID-19.

The chain joins TRBV4-1 to TRBJ2-3; weak D call: TRBD2 (6 bases). The CDR3 runs 15 residues. The V gene's germline CDR1 is MGHRA and CDR2 YSYEKL. Trimming took off 3 bases at V and 1 base at J, with 11 bases between the two ends. CDR3 coding DNA: TGCGCCAGCAGCCACCTCGGGACTGGCACAGATACGCAGTATTTT. Its protein is CASSHLGTGTDTQYF.

This clone was seen only once. The rearrangement uses TRBV6-5 and TRBJ1-1; 7 positions match TRBD1. Trimming took 0 bases from V and 0 from J; bases not matched to a gene: 4. Looked up from germline, CDR1 is MNHEY and CDR2 is SVGAGI. This CDR3 region has 16 residues. The CDR3 DNA sequence: TGTGCCAGCAGTTACTCGACAGGGAGGATGAACACTGAAGCTTTCTTT. Translating gives CASSYSTGRMNTEAFF.

This sequence joins TRBV28 and TRBJ1-1, with TRBD1 matching 7 bases. J was trimmed by 5 bases and V by 6 bases; bases with no gene match: 9. The germline CDR1 and CDR2 sequences are MDHEN and SYDVKM. The CDR3 extends over 14 amino acids. As DNA, the CDR3 is TGTGCCAGCAGCCGCGCAGGGGGGTGGACTGAAGCTTTCTTT. Protein: CASSRAGGWTEAFF.

The V gene is TRBV7-2, the J gene TRBJ2-6, with 10 bases lining up with TRBD1. CDR1 and CDR2 from the germline V gene are SGHTA and FQGNSA. The CDR3 loop spans 19 amino acids. Trimming took 3 bases from V and 0 from J; bases not matched to a gene: 8. The CDR3 DNA sequence: TGTGCCAGCAGCTTGCGGGACAGGGGATCTACCTCTGGGGCCAACGTCCTGACTTTC. Amino acids: CASSLRDRGSTSGANVLTF. Filled out from reference TRBV7-2 and TRBJ2-6, the complete variable domain reads GAGVSQSPSNKVTEKGKDVELRCDPISGHTALYWYRQSLGQGLEFLIYFQGNSAPDKSGLPSDRFSAERTGGSVSTLTIQRTQQEDSAVYLCASSLRDRGSTSGANVLTFGAGSRLTVL.

The chain recombines TRBV9 with TRBJ2-3; D ambiguous. The CDR3 extends over 15 amino acids. Germline V gene sequence: CDR1 SGDLS, CDR2 YYNGEE. Deletions cut 2 bases from V and 2 bases from J, with 12 bases between. As DNA, the CDR3 is TGTGCCAGCAGCGTTTACGAGGAGACCACAGATACGCAGTATTTT. This sequence encodes CASSVYEETTDTQYF.

V and J are TRBV4-1 and TRBJ1-5; 8 nucleotides line up with TRBD1. CDR1 and CDR2 (germline): MGHRA, YSYEKL. The CDR3 loop spans 16 amino acids. After removal of 4 bases from V and 7 bases from J, the junction contained 12 bases not matched to a gene. The DNA for the CDR3 is TGCGCCAGCAGCCCCGGCAGGGGGCAAGGGGAGCAGCCCCAGCATTTT. It codes for CASSPGRGQGEQPQHF.

The chain employs TRBV5-6 and TRBJ2-7; 8 bases match TRBD1. J was trimmed by 4 bases and V by 0 bases; bases with no gene match: 6. Germline V lookup: CDR1 SGHDT, CDR2 YYEEEE. The CDR3 totals 15 residues. The DNA of the CDR3 is TGTGCCAGCAGCTTGGTCGGCGACAGGGGATACGAGCAGTACTTC. Its protein product is CASSLVGDRGYEQYF.

V gene TRBV5-4 combines with J gene TRBJ2-1, with D perhaps matching TRBD2 (6 bases). The CDR3 has 13 residues. Germline assignment: CDR1 SGHNT and CDR2 YYREEE (reference sequence). V lost 3 bases to trimming and J lost 7 bases, with 11 bases between them. The CDR3 region is CASSSLSGNEQFF. The CDR3 DNA reads TGTGCCAGCAGCTCCCTTAGCGGAAATGAGCAGTTCTTC.

The rearrangement joins TRBV27 to TRBJ2-7; unclear D gene. V lost 2 bases to trimming and J lost 4 bases, with 12 bases between them. The length of the CDR3 is 14 residues. Germline CDR1 and CDR2: MNHEY and SMNVEV (reference sequence). The CDR3 DNA follows: TGTGCCAGCAGTTTACAAGACACCTATTACGAGCAGTACTTC. Protein: CASSLQDTYYEQYF.

The chain couples TRBV24-1 to TRBJ2-7; TRBD2 matches 11 bases. V shed 2 bases, J shed 3 bases, and the junction held 2 bases outside the gene matches. Germline values: CDR1 KGHDR, CDR2 SFDVKD. The CDR3 is 15 amino acids. CDR3 nucleotide sequence: TGTGCCACCAGTGATTCTAGCGGGAGGAGCTACGAGCAGTACTTC. Amino acids: CATSDSSGRSYEQYF.

The DNA of the CDR3 is TGTGCCAGTAGTACGAACTGGGACAAGCTGGGCGGCAATCAGCCCCAGCATTTT. Encoded protein: CASSTNWDKLGGNQPQHF. V gene TRBV19 combines with J gene TRBJ1-5, with a weak D call TRBD1 (6 bases). Germline V gives CDR1 LNHDA, CDR2 SQIVND (reference sequence). This CDR3 is 18 amino acids long. Between the trimmed V and J ends, which lost 4 bases and 2 bases, there was a span of 21 bases.

The gene calls are TRBV19 and TRBJ1-3; D perhaps matches TRBD1 (6 bases). Germline CDR1 reads LNHDA; CDR2 reads SQIVND (reference sequence). The CDR3 totals 15 residues. V lost 5 bases, J lost 0 bases, and 11 bases lay in between. The CDR3 region has the DNA TGTGCCAGTAGTTCCCGACAGGTCTCTGGAAACACCATATATTTT. Translating gives CASSSRQVSGNTIYF.

The chain joins TRBV3-1 (or the pseudogene TRBV3-2) to TRBJ2-5; the match to TRBD2 covers 7 bases. Trimming removed 0 bases from V and 5 bases from J; junction bases left unmatched: 9. The CDR3 loop spans 16 amino acids. The V gene's germline CDR1 is LGHDT and CDR2 YNNKEL (reference sequence). For the CDR3, the DNA is TGTGCCAGCAGCCAAGAGACCCAGCGGGAAGGGGAGACCCAGTACTTC. The encoded protein is CASSQETQREGETQYF.

V and J are TRBV24-1 and TRBJ1-2; D is perhaps TRBD1 (5 bases). V dropped 10 bases and J dropped 2 bases, with 13 bases sitting between them. Germline CDR1 is KGHDR and CDR2 is SFDVKD. This CDR3 comprises 13 residues. The CDR3 DNA reads as TGTGCCACTTCGACCAGGGAAAACTATGGCTACACCTTC. Translation: CATSTRENYGYTF.

The CDR3 DNA is TGCGCCAGCAGCCAAAGTCCTCTATCGAGGGGCAGGGGGCGAAGCTACGAGCAGTACTTC. This gives the protein CASSQSPLSRGRGRSYEQYF. The J gene is TRBJ2-7, the V gene TRBV4-3, with 8 nucleotides matching TRBD1. The V segment lost 2 bases and the J segment 3 bases; nucleotides outside the gene matches: 21. Germline V gene sequence: CDR1 LGHNA, CDR2 YSLEER. CDR3 length equals 20 residues.

The chain carries TRBV28 and TRBJ2-7; 7 nucleotides agree with TRBD1. Germline V gene sequence: CDR1 MDHEN, CDR2 SYDVKM. V trimming: 5 bases; J trimming: 3 bases; junction bases outside the gene matches: 4. The CDR3 has 13 residues. The DNA of the CDR3 is TGTGCCAGCAGTGGCCGGGACAGCTACGAGCAGTACTTC. This gives the protein CASSGRDSYEQYF.

The rearrangement links TRBV28 to TRBJ1-5; 7 nucleotides align to TRBD1. Germline trimming cut 2 bases from V and 2 bases from J; bases unmatched to any gene: 3. CDR1 and CDR2 (germline): MDHEN, SYDVKM. CDR3 length: 15 residues. CDR3 sequence: CASSLRGGGNQPQHF. The DNA of the CDR3 is TGTGCCAGCAGTTTAAGAGGGGGCGGCAATCAGCCCCAGCATTTT.

V gene TRBV24-1 combines with J gene TRBJ1-2; D possibly corresponds to TRBD1 (6 bases). Per the germline V gene, CDR1 is KGHDR and CDR2 is SFDVKD. V was shortened by 9 bases and J by 4 bases, with 11 bases between the two germline ends. This CDR3 contains 12 residues. CDR3 DNA: TGTGCCACCGGGGGCAGGGGCTATGGCTACACCTTC. Translation: CATGGRGYGYTF.

The rearrangement links TRBV24-1 to TRBJ2-1; 8 bases agree with TRBD1. Germline V gives CDR1 KGHDR, CDR2 SFDVKD. This CDR3 has 18 amino acids. With V trimmed by 0 bases and J by 7 bases, 13 bases remained unmatched. As DNA, the CDR3 is TGTGCCACCAGTGATTTGGGAAGAGGGCAGGGGGCGCGGAATGAGCAGTTCTTC. Protein: CATSDLGRGQGARNEQFF.

V is TRBV7-6 and J is TRBJ1-3; D not certain. The V end lost 0 bases, the J end lost 0 bases, and 6 bases lay between the germline ends. The CDR3 is 15 amino acids. Germline CDR1 and CDR2: SGHVS and FNYEAQ. CDR3 residues: CASSLARNSGNTIYF. DNA for the CDR3: TGTGCCAGCAGCTTAGCGCGCAACTCTGGAAACACCATATATTTT.

J is TRBJ1-2 and V is TRBV27; D is possibly TRBD1 (5 bases). Germline CDR1 and CDR2: MNHEY and SMNVEV (reference sequence). The ends were cut back, 1 base at V and 8 bases at J, with 11 bases in the middle. This CDR3 is 13 amino acids long. In DNA form, the CDR3 reads TGTGCCAGCAGTTTATTAGGGGCAGGGGGCTACACCTTC. This encodes CASSLLGAGGYTF.

The chain carries TRBV9 and TRBJ1-4; D remains unclear. Looked up from germline, CDR1 is SGDLS and CDR2 is YYNGEE. The length of the CDR3 is 13 residues. V shed 3 bases and J shed 12 bases, with 15 bases lying between them. The chain's CDR3 is CASSGLSARELFF. The CDR3 region has the DNA TGTGCCAGCAGCGGACTATCCGCTAGGGAACTGTTTTTT.